Following are 11 T cell receptor beta chains from one sample sequenced in a study of cytomegalovirus exposure and HLA in healthy donors. Primers for the PCR totalled 60 Vbeta and 13 Jbeta. The assay was immunoSEQ multiplex PCR, and TCRdb's table has in-frame clones only and misses some. The data show 130,000 to 150,000 clones, roughly 70% seen once. The sequencing sample was made of PBMCs. The receptors derive from a young man in good health and CMV-seropositive.

The V call is TRBV27, the J call TRBJ2-5, with 8 positions matching TRBD2. The V and J ends lost 6 bases and 5 bases, in that order; junction bases with no gene match: 8. CDR3 length: 14 residues. Germline lookup yields CDR1 MNHEY and CDR2 SMNVEV (reference sequence). The DNA of the CDR3 is TGTGCCAGCAGGAGACTAGCGTTCTTGGAGACCCAGTACTTC. Amino acids: CASRRLAFLETQYF.

The genes are TRBV11-1 and TRBJ2-1, with TRBD2 as a possible D gene (6 bases). Germline CDR1 and CDR2: SGHAT and FQDESV (reference sequence). The CDR3 runs to 15 residues. Trimming removed 2 bases at V and 9 bases at J, with 17 bases between. The CDR3 coding sequence is TGTGCCAGCAGCTTATTTTACAGGAGGGCGGGTGAGCAGTTCTTC. Translation: CASSLFYRRAGEQFF.

The rearrangement links TRBV27 to TRBJ1-6; possibly TRBD1 for D (6 bases). Trimming pared 6 bases from V and 3 bases from J, leaving 12 bases between. CDR1 and CDR2 from the germline V gene are MNHEY and SMNVEV (reference sequence). CDR3 length: 15 amino acids. CDR3 coding DNA: TGTGCCAGCAGAGGGGGAGGGGGCTATAATTCACCCCTCCACTTT. This gives the protein CASRGGGGYNSPLHF.

In nucleotides, the CDR3 is TGTGCCAGCAGCTTGGGTCTTGCCCAGGGGGAGCAGTACTTC. Translating gives CASSLGLAQGEQYF. The chain is built from TRBV5-4 and TRBJ2-7, with D perhaps TRBD1 (6 bases). The germline gives CDR1 SGHNT, CDR2 YYREEE (reference sequence). CDR3 length: 14 amino acids. V shed 0 bases and J shed 7 bases, with 14 bases lying between them.

The chain employs TRBV28 and TRBJ2-4; 9 bases are shared with TRBD1. CDR1 and CDR2 (germline): MDHEN, SYDVKM. V lost 11 bases, J lost 3 bases, and 8 bases stayed unmatched. CDR3 size: 14 residues. This chain's CDR3 is CAPGGQGLKNIQYF. CDR3 in DNA: TGTGCCCCAGGGGGACAGGGCCTCAAAAACATTCAGTACTTC.

The chain combines TRBV28 with TRBJ2-3; 14 bases align to TRBD2. Germline trimming cut 5 bases from V and 6 bases from J; bases unmatched to any gene: 10. The germline CDR1 and CDR2 sequences are MDHEN and SYDVKM. The CDR3 spans 17 residues. DNA for the CDR3: TGTGCCAGCAGTCCTTCAGGACTAGCGGGGGGCAGGGATACGCAGTATTTT. Translating it yields CASSPSGLAGGRDTQYF.

The chain links TRBV7-2 to TRBJ1-1; 7 bases line up with TRBD1. The CDR3 is 12 amino acids. Germline assignment: CDR1 SGHTA and CDR2 FQGNSA. V shed 5 bases, J shed 6 bases, and the junction held 3 bases outside the gene matches. CDR3 loop: CASSRDSAEAFF. The CDR3 nucleotides read TGTGCCAGCAGCCGGGACAGCGCTGAAGCTTTCTTT.

J is TRBJ2-1 and V is TRBV5-4; 11 bases are a match to TRBD1. Germline trimming cut 4 bases from V and 4 bases from J; bases unmatched to any gene: 7. Germline V lookup: CDR1 SGHNT, CDR2 YYREEE (reference sequence). The CDR3 consists of 16 residues. The CDR3 nucleotides are TGTGCCAGCAGCAGAGGACAGGGGGCTTTGTACAATGAGCAGTTCTTC. It is translated as CASSRGQGALYNEQFF.

This sequence joins TRBV7-3 and TRBJ2-5; tentatively, D is TRBD1 (5 bases). Germline values: CDR1 SGHTA, CDR2 FQGTGA. The CDR3 length is 13 residues. Trimming shortened V by 5 bases and J by 0 bases, and 7 bases separated the two germline ends. The DNA for the CDR3 is TGTGCCAGCAGCCGACAGTACCAAGAGACCCAGTACTTC. It translates to CASSRQYQETQYF.

The chain links TRBV29-1 to TRBJ2-7; 8 positions match TRBD1. The germline V gene encodes CDR1 SQVTM and CDR2 ANQGSEA. This CDR3 has 12 amino acids. V shed 4 bases and J 3 bases; nucleotides not matched to a gene: 2. CDR3 in DNA: TGCAGCGTTGCAGGGGGCGTCTACGAGCAGTACTTC. Residues: CSVAGGVYEQYF.

The chain employs TRBV2 and TRBJ2-3, with D perhaps TRBD1 (7 bases). The germline V gene has CDR1 SNHLY and CDR2 FYNNEI. This CDR3 is 15 amino acids long. Trimming removed 7 bases from V and 2 bases from J, with 16 bases in between. The CDR3 DNA is TGTGCCAGCACCCGGGGGACAGAAGTCACAGATACGCAGTATTTT. Translating gives CASTRGTEVTDTQYF. The full variable domain, its missing parts supplied by reference TRBV2 and TRBJ2-3, is EPEVTQTPSHQVTQMGQEVILRCVPISNHLYFYWYRQILGQKVEFLVSFYNNEISEKSEIFDDQFSVERPDGSNFTLKIRSTKLEDSAMYFCASTRGTEVTDTQYFGPGTRLTVL.